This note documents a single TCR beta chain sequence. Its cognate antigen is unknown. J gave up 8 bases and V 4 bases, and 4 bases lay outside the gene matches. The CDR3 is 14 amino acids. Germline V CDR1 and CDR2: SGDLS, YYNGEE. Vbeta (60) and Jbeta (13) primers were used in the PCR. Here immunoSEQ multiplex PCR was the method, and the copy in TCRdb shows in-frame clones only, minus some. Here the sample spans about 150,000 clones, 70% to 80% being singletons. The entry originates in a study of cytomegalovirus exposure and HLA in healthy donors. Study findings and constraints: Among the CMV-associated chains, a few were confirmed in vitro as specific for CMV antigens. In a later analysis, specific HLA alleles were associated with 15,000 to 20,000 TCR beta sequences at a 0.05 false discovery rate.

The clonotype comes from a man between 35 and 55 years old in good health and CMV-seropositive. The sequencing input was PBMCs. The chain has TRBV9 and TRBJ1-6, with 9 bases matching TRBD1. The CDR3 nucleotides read TGTGCCAGCAGCCCCCGGGACAGGGATTCACCCCTCCACTTT. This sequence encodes CASSPRDRDSPLHF.